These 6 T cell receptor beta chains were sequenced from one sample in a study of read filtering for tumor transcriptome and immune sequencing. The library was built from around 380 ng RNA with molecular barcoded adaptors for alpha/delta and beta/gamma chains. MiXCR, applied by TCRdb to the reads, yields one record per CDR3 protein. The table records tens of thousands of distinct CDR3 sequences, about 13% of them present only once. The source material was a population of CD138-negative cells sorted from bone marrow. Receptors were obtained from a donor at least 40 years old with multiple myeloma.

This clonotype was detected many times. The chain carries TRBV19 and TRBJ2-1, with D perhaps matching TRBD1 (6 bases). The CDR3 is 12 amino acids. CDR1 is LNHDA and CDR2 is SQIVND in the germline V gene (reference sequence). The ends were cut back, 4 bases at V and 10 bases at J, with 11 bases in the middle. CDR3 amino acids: CASSSRGWEQFF. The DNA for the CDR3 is TGTGCCAGTAGTAGCAGGGGTTGGGAGCAGTTCTTC.

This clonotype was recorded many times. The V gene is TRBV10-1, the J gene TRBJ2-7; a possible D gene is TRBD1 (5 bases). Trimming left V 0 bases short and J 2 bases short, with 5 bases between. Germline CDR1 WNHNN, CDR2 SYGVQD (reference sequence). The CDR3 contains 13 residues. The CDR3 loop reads CASSESGPYEQYF. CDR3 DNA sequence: TGCGCCAGCAGTGAGTCGGGGCCCTACGAGCAGTACTTC.

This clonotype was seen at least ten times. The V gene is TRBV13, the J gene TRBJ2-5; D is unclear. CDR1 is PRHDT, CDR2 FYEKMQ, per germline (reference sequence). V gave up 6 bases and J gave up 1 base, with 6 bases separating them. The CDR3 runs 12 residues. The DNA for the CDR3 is TGTGCCAGCAGTTTGGGCCAAGAGACCCAGTACTTC. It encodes CASSLGQETQYF.

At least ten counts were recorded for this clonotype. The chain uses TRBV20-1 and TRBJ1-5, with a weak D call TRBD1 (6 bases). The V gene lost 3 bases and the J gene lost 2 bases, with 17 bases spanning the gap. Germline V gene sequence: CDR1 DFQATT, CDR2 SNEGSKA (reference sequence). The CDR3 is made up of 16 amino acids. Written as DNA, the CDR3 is TGCAGTGCTAGTACCCGGTTCAGGGGACGCAATCAGCCCCAGCATTTT. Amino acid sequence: CSASTRFRGRNQPQHF.

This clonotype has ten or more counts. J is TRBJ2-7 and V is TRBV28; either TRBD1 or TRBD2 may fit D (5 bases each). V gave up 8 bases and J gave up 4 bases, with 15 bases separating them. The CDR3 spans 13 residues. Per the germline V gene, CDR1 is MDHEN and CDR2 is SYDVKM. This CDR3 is CASGDPPPYEQYF. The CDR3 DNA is TGTGCCAGCGGGGACCCCCCACCTTACGAGCAGTACTTC.

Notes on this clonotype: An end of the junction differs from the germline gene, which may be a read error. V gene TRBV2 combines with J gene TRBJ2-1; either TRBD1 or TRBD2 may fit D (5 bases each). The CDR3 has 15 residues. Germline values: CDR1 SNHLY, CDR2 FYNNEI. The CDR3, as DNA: TGTGCAAGCACCCGGGGACCCGGACTGATGGGGGAGCAGTTCTTC. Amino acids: CASTRGPGLMGEQFF.